The 6 T cell receptor beta chains below come from one sample, sequenced in a study of Tregs in tolerant kidney transplant recipients. Mixed chimerism was transient after nonmyeloablative marrow transplants from related graft donors. Clones were sequenced by immunoSEQ multiplex PCR, and TCRdb holds only the in-frame ones, with some missing. Of 65,000 to 85,000 clones listed, roughly 91% are singletons. The starting material was CD4+ T cells from blood (PBMCs), obtained 24 months after the transplant. Receptors were obtained from a human patient who received a combined kidney and bone marrow transplant. Certain T cells may be donor cells from the graft.

The chain couples TRBV18 to TRBJ1-4; 7 bases fit TRBD1. Unmatched junction bases numbered 4, after V lost 2 bases and J lost 4 bases. The CDR3 extends over 15 amino acids. Germline assignment: CDR1 KGHSH and CDR2 LQKENI. The CDR3 is CASSPGTDYNEKLFF. CDR3 DNA sequence: TGTGCCAGCTCACCAGGGACAGACTATAATGAAAAACTGTTTTTT. The variable domain in full, completed from reference TRBV18 and TRBJ1-4, reads NAGVMQNPRHLVRRRGQEARLRCSPMKGHSHVYWYRQLPEEGLKFMVYLQKENIIDESGMPKERFSAEFPKEGPSILRIQQVVRGDSAAYFCASSPGTDYNEKLFFGSGTQLSVL.

The CDR3: CATSRGRQSQETQYF. CDR3 in DNA: TGTGCCACCAGCAGAGGTAGACAGAGCCAAGAGACCCAGTACTTC. The chain links TRBV15 to TRBJ2-5, with a tentative D call TRBD1 (5 bases). CDR3 length equals 15 residues. Trimming removed 1 base at V and 1 base at J, with 10 bases between. Germline V gene sequence: CDR1 LNHNV, CDR2 YYDKDF (reference sequence).

This chain joins TRBV5-1 and TRBJ2-1; no clear D gene. This CDR3 has 12 residues. Germline CDR1 SGHRS, CDR2 YFSETQ. V lost 7 bases to trimming and J lost 0 bases, with 5 bases between them. The CDR3 bases are TGCGCCAGCCATAGCTCCTACAATGAGCAGTTCTTC. Translated, it gives CASHSSYNEQFF.

The chain employs TRBV6-6 and TRBJ2-4; perhaps TRBD1 as D (5 bases). From germline, CDR1 is MNHNY and CDR2 SVGAGI (reference sequence). Trimming removed 4 bases from V and 6 bases from J, with 13 bases in between. The CDR3 has 14 amino acids. The CDR3 DNA reads TGTGCCAGCAGTTTACAGGATCTGGGAAACATTCAGTACTTC. It codes for CASSLQDLGNIQYF.

The chain uses TRBV10-3 and TRBJ1-3; 9 nucleotides align to TRBD1. The germline V gene encodes CDR1 ENHRY and CDR2 SYGVKD. J was trimmed by 0 bases and V by 3 bases; bases with no gene match: 6. The CDR3 is 17 residues long. In DNA, the CDR3 is TGTGCCATCAGTGATCGACAGGGGGAACGCTCTGGAAACACCATATATTTT. Its protein product is CAISDRQGERSGNTIYF.

The J gene is TRBJ1-1, the V gene TRBV5-1; D is unresolved. From germline, CDR1 is SGHRS and CDR2 YFSETQ. V dropped 4 bases and J dropped 0 bases, with 7 bases sitting between them. The CDR3 loop spans 13 amino acids. The CDR3 nucleotides are TGCGCCAGCAGCCAACCTATGAACACTGAAGCTTTCTTT. The encoded protein is CASSQPMNTEAFF.